The next 2 T cell receptor beta chains were all read from a single sample in a study of blood T cell repertoires in COVID-19. The method was immunoSEQ multiplex PCR; TCRdb's version includes in-frame clones alone and lacks a portion of them. The sample shows about 140,000 clones, 75% to 80% of them seen only once. The sequenced sample was PBMCs or T cells enriched from blood (not recorded which). The origin of the receptors is a woman between 50 and 59 years old who had recovered from COVID-19.

The genes are TRBV6-5 and TRBJ1-5; 8 bases fit TRBD1. The junction had 0 bases not matched to a gene; V was cut back by 6 bases and J by 5 bases. Germline lookup yields CDR1 MNHEY and CDR2 SVGAGI. The CDR3 consists of 12 residues. This chain's CDR3 is CASRDRDQPQHF. The CDR3 DNA follows: TGTGCCAGCAGGGACAGGGATCAGCCCCAGCATTTT.

CDR3: CASSRQKDQPQHF. The CDR3 DNA reads TGTGCCAGCAGCCGACAGAAAGATCAGCCCCAGCATTTT. V and J are TRBV6-5 and TRBJ1-5; D is possibly TRBD1 (5 bases). The V gene lost 6 bases and the J gene lost 5 bases, with 11 bases spanning the gap. The CDR3 loop spans 13 amino acids. CDR1 is MNHEY and CDR2 is SVGAGI in the germline V gene.